Below are 23 T cell receptor beta chains sequenced from a single sample in a study of blood T cell repertoires in COVID-19. Assay: immunoSEQ multiplex PCR; the TCRdb copy retains only in-frame clones and omits some. The sample holds approximately 170,000 clones, 70% to 85% seen once. The sample taken for sequencing was peripheral blood. The origin of the receptors is an elderly man with COVID-19, enrolled during active disease.

The V gene is TRBV19, the J gene TRBJ2-2; the match to TRBD2 covers 10 bases. The junction had 3 bases not matched to a gene; V was cut back by 3 bases and J by 2 bases. This CDR3 is built from 16 residues. The V gene's germline CDR1 is LNHDA and CDR2 SQIVND (reference sequence). In DNA form, the CDR3 reads TGTGCCAGTAGTATGAGCGGGGGGGCTAACACCGGGGAGCTGTTTTTT. Translating it yields CASSMSGGANTGELFF. The full variable domain, rest sourced from reference TRBV19 and TRBJ2-2, is DGGITQSPKYLFRKEGQNVTLSCEQNLNHDAMYWYRQDPGQGLRLIYYSQIVNDFQKGDIAEGYSVSREKKESFPLTVTSAQKNPTAFYLCASSMSGGANTGELFFGEGSRLTVL.

The chain combines TRBV9 with TRBJ1-2, with a weak D call TRBD1 (5 bases). This CDR3 region has 15 residues. V was clipped by 3 bases and J by 4 bases, with 16 bases between them. The germline CDR1 and CDR2 sequences are SGDLS and YYNGEE. The CDR3 DNA reads TGTGCCAGCAGCGGAAAAGACAGAGGTCGCTATGGCTACACCTTC. It codes for CASSGKDRGRYGYTF.

The chain uses TRBV2 and TRBJ1-2, with D tentatively TRBD1 (5 bases). The CDR3 has 16 amino acids. V lost 0 bases, J lost 6 bases, and 17 bases lay in between. From germline, CDR1 is SNHLY and CDR2 FYNNEI. CDR3 amino acids: CASSEAPDSLGDGYTF. The DNA of the CDR3 is TGTGCCAGCAGTGAAGCACCCGACAGCCTTGGTGATGGCTACACCTTC. Filled out from reference TRBV2 and TRBJ1-2, the complete variable domain reads EPEVTQTPSHQVTQMGQEVILRCVPISNHLYFYWYRQILGQKVEFLVSFYNNEISEKSEIFDDQFSVERPDGSNFTLKIRSTKLEDSAMYFCASSEAPDSLGDGYTFGSGTRLTVV.

V gene TRBV4-3 combines with J gene TRBJ1-1; 7 nucleotides match TRBD1. The CDR3 runs 14 residues. The germline V gene has CDR1 LGHNA and CDR2 YSLEER. The trim removed 0 bases at V and 6 bases at J, leaving 4 bases unmatched. The CDR3 sequence: CASSQDIQGAEAFF. For the CDR3, the DNA is TGCGCCAGCAGCCAAGATATCCAGGGGGCTGAAGCTTTCTTT.

The CDR3 region is CASSQGQVNYGYTF. CDR3 nucleotides: TGTGCCAGCAGCCAAGGGCAGGTTAACTATGGCTACACCTTC. V is TRBV3-1 (or the pseudogene TRBV3-2) and J is TRBJ1-2, with D unclear. V was pared by 1 base and J by 1 base, with 7 bases between. The CDR3 loop spans 14 amino acids. Per germline, CDR1 LGHDT and CDR2 YNNKEL (reference sequence).

The chain links TRBV5-1 to TRBJ1-2, with TRBD1 matching over 7 bases. Per germline, CDR1 SGHRS and CDR2 YFSETQ. V lost 3 bases to trimming and J lost 1 base; unmatched junction nucleotides: 3. The CDR3 runs 14 residues. CDR3 nucleotide sequence: TGCGCCAGCAGCTCGGGACAGCTTAACTATGGCTACACCTTC. Its translation: CASSSGQLNYGYTF.

The CDR3 DNA is TGTGCCAGCAGCTACGACAACATGAACACTGAAGCTTTCTTT. Translating it yields CASSYDNMNTEAFF. The chain couples TRBV7-9 to TRBJ1-1, with D unresolved. This CDR3 contains 14 residues. CDR1 and CDR2 (germline): SEHNR, FQNEAQ (reference sequence). Deletions cut 4 bases from V and 0 bases from J, with 9 bases between.

This clone was picked up one time. This chain joins TRBV19 and TRBJ1-4; 7 bases match TRBD1. Per the germline V gene, CDR1 is LNHDA and CDR2 is SQIVND (reference sequence). J lost 10 bases, V lost 0 bases, and 14 bases had no gene match. The CDR3 is 17 amino acids. This CDR3 is CASSIDLRGPGQSKLFF. As DNA, the CDR3 is TGTGCCAGTAGTATAGATTTAAGGGGACCGGGACAGTCAAAACTGTTTTTT. The whole variable domain, remainder taken from reference TRBV19 and TRBJ1-4, is DGGITQSPKYLFRKEGQNVTLSCEQNLNHDAMYWYRQDPGQGLRLIYYSQIVNDFQKGDIAEGYSVSREKKESFPLTVTSAQKNPTAFYLCASSIDLRGPGQSKLFFGSGTQLSVL.

The chain joins TRBV2 to TRBJ2-2; D ambiguous. The CDR3 loop spans 16 amino acids. Germline values: CDR1 SNHLY, CDR2 FYNNEI. Trimming pared 4 bases from V and 1 base from J, leaving 13 bases between. CDR3 sequence (DNA): TGTGCCAGCAGTGCCCTTGGTTCGGGGAACACCGGGGAGCTGTTTTTT. Protein product: CASSALGSGNTGELFF.

The sample holds one count of this clone. The J gene is TRBJ1-6, the V gene TRBV6-1; 7 bases fit TRBD1. Germline values: CDR1 MNHNS, CDR2 SASEGT. V was clipped by 2 bases and J by 6 bases; unmatched bases: 4. This CDR3 is built from 15 residues. In nucleotides, the CDR3 is TGTGCCAGCAGTGAAACCGGGACAGCTAATTCACCCCTCCACTTT. It codes for CASSETGTANSPLHF.

This clone was seen only once. J is TRBJ2-2 and V is TRBV11-2, with 9 nucleotides matching TRBD2. The CDR3 runs to 14 residues. The junction had 1 base not matched to a gene; V was cut back by 3 bases and J by 5 bases. CDR1 is SGHAT and CDR2 is FQNNGV in the germline V gene. This CDR3 reads CASSLAGGTGELFF. CDR3 nucleotide sequence: TGTGCCAGCAGCTTGGCGGGGGGGACCGGGGAGCTGTTTTTT.

The chain recombines TRBV19 with TRBJ1-5; D remains ambiguous. V lost 9 bases and J 0 bases, leaving 9 bases between the germline ends. This CDR3 has 13 residues. CDR1 LNHDA and CDR2 SQIVND come from the germline V gene (reference sequence). The CDR3 loop is CASSVSSNQPQHF. CDR3 nucleotide sequence: TGTGCCAGCTCCGTCAGTAGCAATCAGCCCCAGCATTTT.

The chain carries TRBV24-1 and TRBJ1-5, with 7 bases fitting TRBD1. CDR3 length: 15 residues. The V segment lost 6 bases and the J segment 5 bases; nucleotides outside the gene matches: 9. CDR1 is KGHDR and CDR2 is SFDVKD in the germline V gene. The CDR3 bases are TGTGCCACCAGTACTGGAGGGGGCTGGGATCAGCCCCAGCATTTT. Translated: CATSTGGGWDQPQHF.

In this sample, this clone turned up a few times. The chain has TRBV18 and TRBJ1-2; D not certain. Looked up from germline, CDR1 is KGHSH and CDR2 is LQKENI. The CDR3 covers 15 residues. The ends were cut back, 0 bases at V and 4 bases at J, with 12 bases in the middle. CDR3 protein: CASSPPTARPYGYTF. The CDR3 DNA follows: TGTGCCAGCTCACCACCGACGGCTAGACCCTATGGCTACACCTTC.

V is TRBV18 and J is TRBJ2-7, with a weak D call TRBD1 (5 bases). The CDR3 consists of 15 residues. V lost 0 bases and J 0 bases, leaving 9 bases between the germline ends. CDR1 and CDR2 from the germline V gene are KGHSH and LQKENI. The CDR3 DNA is TGTGCCAGCTCACCACCCGGCAGGGACTCCTACGAGCAGTACTTC. Its protein is CASSPPGRDSYEQYF.

The V and J genes are TRBV6-5 and TRBJ1-2; tentative D call: TRBD1 (5 bases). Looked up from germline, CDR1 is MNHEY and CDR2 is SVGAGI. Deletions cut 6 bases from V and 8 bases from J, with 13 bases between. CDR3 length: 12 residues. In DNA, the CDR3 is TGTGCCAGCAGCTCCGGGGGGGTCGGCTACACCTTC. Protein sequence: CASSSGGVGYTF.

The V gene is TRBV4-3, the J gene TRBJ1-4; a weak D match, TRBD1 (5 bases). Germline V gives CDR1 LGHNA, CDR2 YSLEER. This CDR3 has 15 amino acids. Deletions cut 4 bases from V and 0 bases from J, with 9 bases between. Here the CDR3 reads CASSLTGATNEKLFF. CDR3 sequence (DNA): TGCGCCAGCAGCCTAACAGGTGCAACTAATGAAAAACTGTTTTTT.

The J gene is TRBJ1-3, the V gene TRBV25-1; no definite D call. Germline V gene sequence: CDR1 MGHDK, CDR2 SYGVNS. The CDR3 sequence is 16 residues long. The V gene lost 3 bases and the J gene lost 4 bases, with 16 bases spanning the gap. The CDR3 sequence: CASSDPTSDLGNTIYF. Here the CDR3 DNA reads TGTGCCAGCAGTGACCCCACGTCCGACTTAGGAAACACCATATATTTT.

The chain recombines TRBV7-9 with TRBJ1-1; D gene ambiguous. Germline CDR1 is SEHNR and CDR2 is FQNEAQ (reference sequence). This CDR3 contains 14 residues. With 3 bases removed from V and 3 bases from J, the gap between germline ends came to 11 bases. The CDR3 loop reads CASSFGPRDTEAFF. CDR3 sequence (DNA): TGTGCCAGCAGCTTCGGCCCCCGGGACACTGAAGCTTTCTTT.

The V gene is TRBV5-1, the J gene TRBJ2-3, with D unresolved. From germline, CDR1 is SGHRS and CDR2 YFSETQ. Trimming pared 0 bases from V and 2 bases from J, leaving 10 bases between. This CDR3 contains 15 residues. The CDR3 here is CASSLAATPTDTQYF. The CDR3 region has the DNA TGCGCCAGCAGCTTGGCCGCTACCCCCACAGATACGCAGTATTTT. Complete variable domain (other parts from reference TRBV5-1 and TRBJ2-3): KAGVTQTPRYLIKTRGQQVTLSCSPISGHRSVSWYQQTPGQGLQFLFEYFSETQRNKGNFPGRFSGRQFSNSRSEMNVSTLELGDSALYLCASSLAATPTDTQYFGPGTRLTVL.

This chain connects TRBV5-4 to TRBJ1-1; a weak D match, TRBD1 (5 bases). Germline V CDR1 and CDR2: SGHNT, YYREEE (reference sequence). V dropped 4 bases and J dropped 1 base, with 14 bases sitting between them. The CDR3 contains 15 residues. DNA of the CDR3: TGTGCCAGCAGCAAATTGACAGAGAAGAACACTGAAGCTTTCTTT. Translating gives CASSKLTEKNTEAFF.

The chain carries TRBV5-1 and TRBJ2-7, with 11 bases matching TRBD1. Per the germline V gene, CDR1 is SGHRS and CDR2 is YFSETQ. The CDR3 covers 15 residues. Trimming at V came to 4 bases and at J to 6 bases, leaving 9 bases not matched to a gene. CDR3 region: CASSPGGQGAREQYF. In DNA, the CDR3 is TGCGCCAGCAGCCCCGGAGGACAGGGGGCGCGCGAGCAGTACTTC. The entire variable domain, with the rest obtained from reference TRBV5-1 and TRBJ2-7, is as follows: KAGVTQTPRYLIKTRGQQVTLSCSPISGHRSVSWYQQTPGQGLQFLFEYFSETQRNKGNFPGRFSGRQFSNSRSEMNVSTLELGDSALYLCASSPGGQGAREQYFGPGTRLTVT.

CDR3 bases: TGTGCCAGCAGCGCCGGGACAACACTGAACACTGAAGCTTTCTTT. Protein product: CASSAGTTLNTEAFF. The V gene is TRBV9, the J gene TRBJ1-1; a weak D match, TRBD1 (6 bases). Trimming shortened V by 3 bases and J by 0 bases, and 12 bases separated the two germline ends. Looked up from germline, CDR1 is SGDLS and CDR2 is YYNGEE. This CDR3 region has 15 residues.